This T cell receptor beta chain was found in a study of technical replicates of blood from a handful of donors. V was trimmed by 4 bases and J by 0 bases, leaving 16 bases between them. The CDR3 spans 16 residues. Germline CDR1 reads PRHDT; CDR2 reads FYEKMQ (reference sequence). This table comes from immunoSEQ multiplex PCR, and its TCRdb copy is limited to in-frame clones, with some not included. The profile covers about 85,000 clones, with 90% to 95% appearing a single time and 0.2% to 0.3% taken by the ten largest. The material sequenced was T cells isolated from PBMCs. The chain couples TRBV13 to TRBJ2-7, with D tentatively TRBD1 (6 bases). This receptor was taken from a human donor in good health. CDR3 in amino acids: CASSSSYRDLSYEQYF. The CDR3, as DNA: TGTGCCAGCAGCTCCAGTTACAGGGACCTCTCCTACGAGCAGTACTTC.